Listed below are T cell receptor beta chains from one sample, sequenced in a study of T cells expressing NK-cell markers. TCRdb reprocessed the 5' RACE reads, keeping one entry per CDR3 protein, no DNA. The sample includes around 100,000 distinct CDR3 sequences. The sequencing sample was made of blood T cells: a sorted CD56 or NKG2C T cell subset, CD4+ or CD8+ T cells, or bulk PBMC T cells (not recorded which). These receptors originate from a woman aged 18 to 75 in good health. Both conserved end residues are part of each CDR3.

v_call	j_call	cdr3_aa
TRBV12-3/TRBV12-4	TRBJ2-3	CASSLDASTDTQYF
TRBV20-1	TRBJ2-1	CSASRGGSAYNEQFF
TRBV7-2	TRBJ2-3	CASSLVPASDTQYF
TRBV7-9	TRBJ2-7	CASSPGQGSSYEQYF
TRBV27	TRBJ2-1	CASSLLGGPGLF
TRBV29-1	TRBJ2-2	CSVGHSTGELFF
TRBV11-2	TRBJ2-1	CASSFALKPSLEGQFF
TRBV19	TRBJ1-2	CASSLQGITYGYTF
TRBV27	TRBJ2-3	CASSLFGLPLRERVDTQYF
TRBV29-1	TRBJ2-7	CSTTGRGYEQYF
TRBV12-3/TRBV12-4	TRBJ2-7	CASSFHQALHEQYF
TRBV7-9	TRBJ2-2	CASSATGFPGELFF
TRBV9	TRBJ2-7	CASSLAVGDSYEQYF
TRBV12-3/TRBV12-4	TRBJ2-1	CASSFGGLSYNEQFF
TRBV27	TRBJ2-4	CASMEFDIQYF
TRBV27	TRBJ2-7	CASSLRQVIGEQYF
TRBV4-3	TRBJ2-1	CASSQDRASGPYNEQFF
TRBV5-1	TRBJ2-1	CASRIIAGGNEQFF
TRBV3-1	TRBJ2-3	CASSEGLAGPDTQYF
TRBV28	TRBJ2-1	CASSLHSYNEQFF
TRBV7-2	TRBJ1-5	CASSLWDSGQPQHF
TRBV7-7	TRBJ2-2	CASSLAEAGELFF